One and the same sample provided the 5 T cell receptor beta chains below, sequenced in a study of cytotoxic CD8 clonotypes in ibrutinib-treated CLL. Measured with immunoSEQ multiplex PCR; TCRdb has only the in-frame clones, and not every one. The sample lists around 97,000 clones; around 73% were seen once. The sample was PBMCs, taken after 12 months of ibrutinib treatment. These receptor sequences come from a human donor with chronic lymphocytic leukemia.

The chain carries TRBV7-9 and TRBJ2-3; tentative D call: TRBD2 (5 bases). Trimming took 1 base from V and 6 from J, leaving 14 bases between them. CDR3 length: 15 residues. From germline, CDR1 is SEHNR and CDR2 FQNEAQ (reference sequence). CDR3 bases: TGTGCCAGCAGCTTAGTCCCCCCTAGAGGGGATACGCAGTATTTT. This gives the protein CASSLVPPRGDTQYF.

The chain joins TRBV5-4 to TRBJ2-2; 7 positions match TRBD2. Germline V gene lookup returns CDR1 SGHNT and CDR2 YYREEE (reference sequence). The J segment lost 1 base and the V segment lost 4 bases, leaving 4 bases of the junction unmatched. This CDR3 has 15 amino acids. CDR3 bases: TGTGCCAGCAGCCAAAAGCGGGGGAACACCGGGGAGCTGTTTTTT. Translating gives CASSQKRGNTGELFF.

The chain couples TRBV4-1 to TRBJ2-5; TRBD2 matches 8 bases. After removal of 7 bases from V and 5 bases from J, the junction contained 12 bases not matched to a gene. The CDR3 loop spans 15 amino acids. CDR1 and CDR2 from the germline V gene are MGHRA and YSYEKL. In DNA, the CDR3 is TGCGCCAGCAACGATGTATCAGCGGGGGATGAGACCCAGTACTTC. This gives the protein CASNDVSAGDETQYF.

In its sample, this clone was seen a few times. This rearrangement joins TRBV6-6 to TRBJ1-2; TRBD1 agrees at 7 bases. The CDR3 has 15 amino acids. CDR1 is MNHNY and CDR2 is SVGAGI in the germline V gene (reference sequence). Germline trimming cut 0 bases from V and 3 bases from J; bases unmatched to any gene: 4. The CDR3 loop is CASSYSTTGDYGYTF. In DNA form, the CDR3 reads TGTGCCAGCAGTTACTCCACTACAGGGGACTATGGCTACACCTTC.

CDR3 nucleotides: TGTGCCAGCCACGACCGGAAAGGGGGCCTTGAGACCCAGTACTTC. Residues: CASHDRKGGLETQYF. The rearrangement joins TRBV7-6 to TRBJ2-5, with 7 bases lining up with TRBD1. V shed 8 bases, J shed 5 bases, and the junction held 14 bases outside the gene matches. This CDR3 is 15 amino acids long. From germline, CDR1 is SGHVS and CDR2 FNYEAQ.